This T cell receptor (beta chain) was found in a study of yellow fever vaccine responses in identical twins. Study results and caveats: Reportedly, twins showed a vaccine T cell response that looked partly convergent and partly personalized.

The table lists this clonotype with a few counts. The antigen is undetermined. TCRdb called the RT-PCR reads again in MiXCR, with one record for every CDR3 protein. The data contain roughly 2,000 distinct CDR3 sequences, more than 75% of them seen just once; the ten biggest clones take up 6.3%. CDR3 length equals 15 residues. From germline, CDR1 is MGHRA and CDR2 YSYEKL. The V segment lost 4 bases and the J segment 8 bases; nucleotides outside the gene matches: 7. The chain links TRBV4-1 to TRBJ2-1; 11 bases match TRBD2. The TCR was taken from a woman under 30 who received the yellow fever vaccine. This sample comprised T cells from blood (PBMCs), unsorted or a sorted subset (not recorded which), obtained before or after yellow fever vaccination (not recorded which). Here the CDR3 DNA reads TGCGCCAGCAGCCGTAGCGGGGGGGCCTTAGATGAGCAGTTCTTC. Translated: CASSRSGGALDEQFF.